The rows below give T cell receptor beta chains drawn from one sample of a study of blood T cell repertoires in COVID-19. Clones were sequenced by immunoSEQ multiplex PCR, and TCRdb holds only the in-frame ones, with some missing. This table holds under 250,000 clones, around 88% found once. The specimen sequenced was peripheral blood. The receptors originated from a man at least 80 years old with acute or convalescent COVID-19. Both conserved end residues are part of each CDR3. The D gene is left open where the match is weak. Rows may omit the clone size; those that give it use once, few, many or a size class.

j_call cdr3_length d_call clone_size v_call cdr3_nt cdr3_aa
TRBJ1-2 15 - - TRBV5-5 TGTGCCAGCAGCTTGGGAATGCTAGGAGACTATGGCTACACCTTC CASSLGMLGDYGYTF
TRBJ2-7 15 - - TRBV27 TGTGCCAGCAGTTTGAACGACAGGACCGCCTACGAGCAGTACTTC CASSLNDRTAYEQYF
TRBJ1-1 13 - - TRBV29-1 TGCAGCGCCGGACAGTTAATGAACACTGAAGCTTTCTTT CSAGQLMNTEAFF
TRBJ2-1 16 TRBD2 many TRBV18 TGTGCCAGCTCCCGATCGACTAGCGGGCTTAACAATGAGCAGTTCTTC CASSRSTSGLNNEQFF
TRBJ1-5 15 - few TRBV9 TGTGCCAGCAGCGTAGAAGGGGATAGCAATCAGCCCCAGCATTTT CASSVEGDSNQPQHF
TRBJ1-2 15 TRBD1 - TRBV27 TGTGCCAGCAGTTTATCAGGGGGCGCGTCTTATGGCTACACCTTC CASSLSGGASYGYTF
TRBJ2-2 15 - - TRBV9 TGTGCCAGCAGCGTAGGAACAGGGAGCACCGGGGAGCTGTTTTTT CASSVGTGSTGELFF
TRBJ1-2 15 TRBD1 once TRBV9 TGTGCCAGCAGCGTAGGTACAGGGGTTTACTATGGCTACACCTTC CASSVGTGVYYGYTF
TRBJ1-1 15 - - TRBV19 TGTGCCAGTAGTACCTCGACAGCCATGAACACTGAAGCTTTCTTT CASSTSTAMNTEAFF
TRBJ1-4 18 - - TRBV5-1 TGCGCCAGCAGCTCGATGGTGCGGGGGCGCATCCTCAATGAAAAACTGTTTTTT CASSSMVRGRILNEKLFF
TRBJ1-1 13 TRBD1 - TRBV19 TGTGCCAGTAGAGAGACGGACAGGGGCGAAGCTTTCTTT CASRETDRGEAFF
TRBJ2-3 17 TRBD2 - TRBV5-1 TGCGCCAGCAGCTTGGGGTTAGCGGGGAAGGGGACAGATACGCAGTATTTT CASSLGLAGKGTDTQYF
TRBJ1-5 14 TRBD1 - TRBV27 TGTGCCAGCAGTCTGGGACAGGGAATACAGCCCCAGCATTTT CASSLGQGIQPQHF
TRBJ2-7 13 TRBD1 - TRBV7-2 TGTGCCAGCGGTACAGGGGGTCCCTACGAGCAGTACTTC CASGTGGPYEQYF
TRBJ1-2 17 TRBD1 - TRBV27 TGTGCCAGCAGCCTCTTCTCCGGGACAGGGGGTAACTATGGCTACACCTTC CASSLFSGTGGNYGYTF
TRBJ2-3 14 - once TRBV29-1 TGCAGCGTTTTGAGCGGTCCCGGGAGAGATACGCAGTATTTT CSVLSGPGRDTQYF
TRBJ2-1 17 TRBD2 - TRBV7-8 TGTGCCAGCAGCTTAGCTGGGGGACTAGCGGGAGGAGGCGAGCAGTTCTTC CASSLAGGLAGGGEQFF
TRBJ2-1 19 TRBD1 - TRBV6-1 TGTGCCAGCAGTGCCCGACTGGGGGACAGGGGGTATCGTTACAATGAGCAGTTCTTC CASSARLGDRGYRYNEQFF
TRBJ1-2 14 - - TRBV28 TGTGCCAGCAGTTTGGCGGGGGCATATGGTGGCTACACCTTC CASSLAGAYGGYTF
TRBJ1-1 13 - - TRBV11-3 TGTGCCAGCAGCGATCGCAGGAACACTGAAGCTTTCTTT CASSDRRNTEAFF
TRBJ1-6 13 - few TRBV10-3 TGTGCCATCACAGGTTCGGGGAATTCACCCCTCCACTTT CAITGSGNSPLHF
TRBJ1-5 15 TRBD1 - TRBV3-1/TRBV3-2 TGTGCCAGCAGCGAGACAGGGGGTAGCAATCAGCCCCAGCATTTT CASSETGGSNQPQHF
TRBJ1-4 18 - - TRBV28 TGTGCCAGCAGTCGCCCGGGAGGGGGGGGCACGGCTAATGAAAAACTGTTTTTT CASSRPGGGGTANEKLFF
TRBJ2-2 13 - - TRBV7-6 TGTGCCAGCAGTCAACAGGAAGCCGGGGAGCTGTTTTTT CASSQQEAGELFF
TRBJ1-2 14 - - TRBV13 TGTGCCAGCAGCTCGAGGACACCGCTGAAGGGCTACACCTTC CASSSRTPLKGYTF
TRBJ1-4 13 - - TRBV15 TGTGCCACCAGCAGAGATGGCGGCGAAAAACTGTTTTTT CATSRDGGEKLFF
TRBJ1-1 14 - - TRBV29-1 TGCAGCGTTGTAGGGGATATGGTGAACACTGAAGCTTTCTTT CSVVGDMVNTEAFF
TRBJ2-7 13 - - TRBV6-5 TGTGCCAGCAGCGGGGGGCCTGCCTACGAGCAGTACTTC CASSGGPAYEQYF
TRBJ2-4 13 - - TRBV2 TGTGCCAGCAGTATCACCCTTGACAGCATTCAGTACTTC CASSITLDSIQYF
TRBJ1-5 13 - - TRBV28 TGTGCCAGCGGCTGGGCGTTTTCTCAGCCCCAGCATTTT CASGWAFSQPQHF
TRBJ1-1 16 TRBD1 - TRBV11-2 TGTGCCAGCAGCACTTGGACAGGTCAAGGGAACACTGAAGCTTTCTTT CASSTWTGQGNTEAFF
TRBJ2-1 15 TRBD1 - TRBV3-1/TRBV3-2 TGTGCCAGCAGCTACCCCGGGACAGGGTACAATGAGCAGTTCTTC CASSYPGTGYNEQFF
TRBJ2-7 16 - once TRBV7-2 TGTGCCAGCAGCTTAGAGGGCGGGTTGGTGGGCTACGAGCAGTACTTC CASSLEGGLVGYEQYF
TRBJ2-5 14 - - TRBV5-1 TGCGCCAGCAGCCCTGGGACAAACCAAGAGACCCAGTACTTC CASSPGTNQETQYF
TRBJ2-7 15 - - TRBV3-1/TRBV3-2 TGTGCCAGCAGCCAAGAGGGAGGACTGACCTACGAGCAGTACTTC CASSQEGGLTYEQYF
TRBJ1-2 14 - - TRBV3-1/TRBV3-2 TGTGCCAGCAGCCCTTCGGGGGATTCGTCTGGCTACACCTTC CASSPSGDSSGYTF
TRBJ1-5 17 - few TRBV28 TGTGCCAGCAGTTTCGGGGGCGGGGGATCTGGCAATCAGCCCCAGCATTTT CASSFGGGGSGNQPQHF
TRBJ1-5 14 - - TRBV6-2/TRBV6-3 TGTGCCAGCAGTTACTCGGGAGGTCTCGTGCCCCAGCATTTT CASSYSGGLVPQHF
TRBJ2-2 15 TRBD2 - TRBV6-5 TGTGCCAGCCGACTAGCGGGAGGGTACACCGGGGAGCTGTTTTTT CASRLAGGYTGELFF
TRBJ2-5 15 - - TRBV10-1 TGCGCCAGCAGTGACGCGGGGGCCGGCCAAGAGACCCAGTACTTC CASSDAGAGQETQYF
TRBJ2-7 17 TRBD2 few TRBV14 TGTGCCAGCAGTCCCAACCCGGGACTAGCGGGAGCCTACGAGCAGTACTTC CASSPNPGLAGAYEQYF
TRBJ2-7 13 - - TRBV19 TGTGCCAGTAAGGACATAGTTACCTACGAGCAGTACTTC CASKDIVTYEQYF
TRBJ2-7 16 - - TRBV5-1 TGCGCCAGCAGCTTGCGTTCAGGGCAGTCTTCGTACGAGCAGTACTTC CASSLRSGQSSYEQYF
TRBJ1-2 16 TRBD1 few TRBV5-1 TGCGCCAGCAGCTTCACCCCGGGACAGGGGGCTTATGGCTACACCTTC CASSFTPGQGAYGYTF
TRBJ1-1 11 TRBD1 - TRBV20-1 TGCGGCCAGGGGGCGTATTCTGAAGCTTTCTTT CGQGAYSEAFF
TRBJ2-3 12 - - TRBV2 TGTGCCAGCAGGTTGCAGTCAGATACGCAGTATTTT CASRLQSDTQYF
TRBJ2-2 13 - many TRBV12-3/TRBV12-4 TGTGCCAGCAGTTTCGGGATCACCGGGGAGCTGTTTTTT CASSFGITGELFF
TRBJ1-4 17 TRBD1 - TRBV4-3 TGCGCCAGCAGCCAAGAATATTGGGGGACAGGGGACGAAAAACTGTTTTTT CASSQEYWGTGDEKLFF
TRBJ1-1 13 - once TRBV7-2 TGTGCCAGCAGCGGACAGATTAACACTGAAGCTTTCTTT CASSGQINTEAFF
TRBJ1-1 16 - - TRBV11-2 TGTGCCAGCAGCTCTAATCAGGTGACCGTGAACACTGAAGCTTTCTTT CASSSNQVTVNTEAFF